Reported below is one TCR beta chain. This clonotype has a count of ten or more. The antigen it binds to is not known. Base quality data are lacking; no much larger clone is found one base away. This record belongs to a study of tumor-infiltrating lymphocytes in primary liver carcinoma (dated by TCRdb to 2016 to 2017). As for the study more broadly: Of the five patients (three men and two women, aged 30 to 69 years), four had hepatocellular carcinoma and one had combined HCC and intrahepatic cholangiocarcinoma. The five patients had tumors of stage T1-T3 N0M0, with maximum diameters ranging from roughly 4.2 to 10 cm. Samples yielded roughly 3.65 to 7.13 million productive TCRbeta reads; read depth did not differ significantly between tissue types. Across five regions of each liver tumor, along with adjacent normal tissue and blood, the study brought together TCRbeta repertoire sequencing, expression microarrays and whole-exome sequencing. A total of 35 or so specimens from 5 patients went through TCRbeta repertoire sequencing, namely 25 tumor regions, 5 adjacent noncancerous liver tissues and 5 peripheral blood samples. To link TCRbeta repertoire diversity with the local molecular phenotype, the roughly 23 tumor region samples were profiled using Agilent mRNA microarrays. Reproducibility between technical replicate repertoires was high, with correlation coefficients above 0.98 and mean shared-clone rates roughly 0.87. On the study overall, not on this receptor specifically: The top 250 clones accounted for a significantly greater share of the repertoire in tumors than in blood (p = 0.039). Repertoire overlap was found to be higher between tumor regions (mean approximately 36%) than between tumor-adjacent (roughly 17%) or tumor-blood (about 14%) pairs, consistent with antigen-driven expansion. With just a few patients in the study, the authors point out that the findings should be validated in a larger study. Only the TCR beta chain was sequenced, which likely underestimates true repertoire diversity because unpaired alpha chains were not captured. Since the samples were bulk and unsorted, there was no way to compare CD4+ and CD8+ T cell repertoires. Only about 7.5-24% of top clones were found in all five regions of a tumor, suggesting spatial heterogeneity of tumor-infiltrating T cells.

Without any cell sorting, total RNA and DNA were extracted together from approximately 22-30 mg of bulk tissue using the AllPrep DNA/RNA mini kit. Between late 2015 and early 2016, a few patients in China with histopathologically diagnosed primary liver carcinoma had surgical resection. Chronic HBV infection was present in the patients, and the patients were treatment-naive at sampling. Five spatially separated regions were sampled per tumor: superior, inferior, left-lateral and right-lateral poles, plus the tumor centre. According to histology, viable tumor cells made up more than 85% of every tumor sample. Pieces of fresh tumor and adjacent tissue were cut in half, with one half kept in RNAlater at -80 degrees C and the other half sent for histology. The CDR3 covers 14 residues, taking in both the cysteine and the phenylalanine. Only the CDR3 region is kept as DNA, spanning 42 bases read in frame from base 1. Germline trimming amounts to 0 bases on V and 6 bases on J, with 4 as the count of junction bases outside the gene matches. From a lookup of the germline V gene, CDR1 and CDR2 are LGHNA and YNFKEQ.

Using a constant-region primer and ProtoScript II reverse transcriptase, TCRbeta-specific cDNA was reverse-transcribed from around 500 ng total RNA. TCRbeta libraries were built with three nested multiplex PCR rounds, a slightly modified ARM-PCR procedure. Multiplex TRBV1-TRBV30 forward primers and a Cbeta reverse primer were used in the first two PCR rounds, each of which was run for approximately 10 cycles. A final 25-cycle PCR with Deep VentR polymerase added sample barcodes and Illumina adapters. Amplicons of 200-500 bp were gel-purified with a QIAquick gel extraction kit before sequencing. An Illumina HiSeq 2500 was used to sequence the TCRbeta amplicons, generating 250-bp paired-end reads. In the source study's methods: To recover full CDR3 sequences, reads were quality-trimmed using Trimmomatic v0.33 and paired reads were then merged using FLASH v1.2.11. V, D and J germline segments were assigned to the rearranged TCRbeta sequences by MiGEC v1.2.1b. Clonotype statistics and Shannon-Wiener diversity indices were computed with VDJtools v1.0.0. To reduce sampling bias, subsequent analyses other than the diversity analysis used only the 250 most abundant clonotypes in each sample. The public reads were run again by TCRdb, first through fastp at Q25 and then through MiXCR, and only productive beta chains were kept. Rows with a matching CDR3 protein are joined into one entry that keeps the most common DNA and genes. The V and J calls come from TCRdb's annotation, not from the publication. Recorded for this sample are under 85,000 distinct CDR3 sequences; 72% of them occurred a single time. Of the sample, around 19% is held by the ten largest clones.

The rearranged segments are TRBV4-2 and TRBJ1-1; 7 bases in the middle match TRBD1. The sample was liver tumor tissue from sampling region 1. Read against the paper, the sample's cell subset or site label means: tumor region T1, superior pole. This TCR came from a man between 35 and 55 years old with primary liver carcinoma and hepatitis B virus infection. The DNA is TGTGCCAGCAGCCAAGATAAGGGGGCGGCTGAAGCTTTCTTT. Protein translation: CASSQDKGAAEAFF.